This entry features one T cell receptor (beta chain) sequence. Its antigen is still unknown. This sample is part of a study of blood T cells in healthy people across ages. Sample donors were healthy Caucasian individuals that came from Russia, aged roughly 6 to 95. This CDR3 contains 15 residues. From germline, CDR1 is DFQATT and CDR2 SNEGSKA (reference sequence). V lost 3 bases to trimming and J lost 8 bases; unmatched junction nucleotides: 9. A J-beta primer mix and a sample-barcoded 5' primer were used in a second PCR of roughly 7 to 12 cycles. Using its own MiXCR run on the 5' RACE reads, TCRdb lists one record per CDR3 protein. The sample lists approximately 600,000 distinct CDR3 sequences, under 70% occurring once. Study-level findings and limits: Since the PBMCs were unsorted, naive and antigen-experienced cells could not be conclusively compared. Estimates based on one million T cells were treated as lower bounds.

V and J are TRBV20-1 and TRBJ2-1, with 11 bases aligning to TRBD2. This receptor was taken from a man in his 60s in good health. The source material was blood. The CDR3 DNA sequence: TGCAGTGCTAGTGCTAGCGGGGGGAGTCTCGATGAGCAGTTCTTC. Translating it yields CSASASGGSLDEQFF.